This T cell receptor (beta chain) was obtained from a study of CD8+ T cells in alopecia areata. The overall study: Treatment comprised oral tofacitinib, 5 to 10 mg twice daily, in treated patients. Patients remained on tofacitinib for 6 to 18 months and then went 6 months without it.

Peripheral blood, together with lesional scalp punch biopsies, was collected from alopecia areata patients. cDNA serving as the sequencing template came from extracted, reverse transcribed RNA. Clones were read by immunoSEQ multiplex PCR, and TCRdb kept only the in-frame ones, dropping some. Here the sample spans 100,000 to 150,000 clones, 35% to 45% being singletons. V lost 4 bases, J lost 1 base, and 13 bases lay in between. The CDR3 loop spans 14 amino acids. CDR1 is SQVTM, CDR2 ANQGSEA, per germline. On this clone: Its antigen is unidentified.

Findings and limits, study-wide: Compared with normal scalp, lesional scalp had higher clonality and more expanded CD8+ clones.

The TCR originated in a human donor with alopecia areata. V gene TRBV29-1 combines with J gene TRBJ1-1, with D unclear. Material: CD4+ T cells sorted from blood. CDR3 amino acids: CSVAKREGNTEAFF. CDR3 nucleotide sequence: TGCAGCGTTGCAAAACGGGAGGGGAACACTGAAGCTTTCTTT.